Below, 5 T cell receptor beta chains from the same sample are listed, as sequenced in a study of shared clonotypes between healthy human individuals. Produced via immunoSEQ multiplex PCR; TCRdb's table is partial and in-frame only. The sample records 2 million to 2.5 million clones, 85% to 95% being singletons. Sequencing input: naive CD4+ T cells from PBMCs. The sample's subset: CD45RA+ positively selected. The source is a man younger than 35 in good health. Some clones in this sample may be carry-over from other donors' samples.

The chain has TRBV2 and TRBJ1-4; D possibly corresponds to TRBD1 (6 bases). Germline assignment: CDR1 SNHLY and CDR2 FYNNEI. The CDR3 loop spans 15 amino acids. V was shortened by 6 bases and J by 7 bases, with 18 bases between the two germline ends. DNA of the CDR3: TGTGCCAGCAGCCCGTCTGAGGGGGGAGGTGAAAAACTGTTTTTT. This sequence encodes CASSPSEGGGEKLFF.

This clone occurred once. This CDR3 is also generated by other DNA sequences in the sample. The chain employs TRBV2 and TRBJ2-3; 11 bases line up with TRBD2. The germline V gene encodes CDR1 SNHLY and CDR2 FYNNEI. V lost 6 bases, J lost 5 bases, and 1 base stayed unmatched. CDR3 length equals 13 residues. Here the CDR3 DNA reads TGTGCCAGCAGCGGGACTAGCGGAGATACGCAGTATTTT. This translates into CASSGTSGDTQYF.

Of note for this clone: At the DNA level, this CDR3 is encoded by other sequences in the same sample as well. The chain carries TRBV18 and TRBJ2-5; 8 bases agree with TRBD1. The germline CDR1 and CDR2 sequences are KGHSH and LQKENI. This CDR3 is 14 amino acids long. Trimming cost V 6 bases and J 2 bases; bases outside gene matches: 5. CDR3 sequence reads: CASSLGQGQETQYF. The DNA for the CDR3 is TGTGCCAGCTCCCTCGGACAGGGTCAAGAGACCCAGTACTTC.

The chain is built from TRBV7-8 and TRBJ2-7, with 8 positions matching TRBD1. The germline CDR1 and CDR2 sequences are SGHVS and FQNEAQ. After removal of 5 bases from V and 2 bases from J, the junction contained 11 bases not matched to a gene. The CDR3 has 16 residues. The CDR3 DNA reads TGTGCCAGCAGCCGCGTGCCCGGGACAGGACCCTACGAGCAGTACTTC. Residues: CASSRVPGTGPYEQYF.

V is TRBV5-1 and J is TRBJ2-3, with 11 nucleotides matching TRBD1. J gave up 4 bases and V 4 bases, and 5 bases lay outside the gene matches. Germline CDR1 reads SGHRS; CDR2 reads YFSETQ. The CDR3 runs to 15 residues. The DNA of the CDR3 is TGCGCCAGCAGCCGCGGACAGGGGGCATCAGATACGCAGTATTTT. Encoded protein: CASSRGQGASDTQYF. The whole variable domain, filled in from reference TRBV5-1 and TRBJ2-3, reads KAGVTQTPRYLIKTRGQQVTLSCSPISGHRSVSWYQQTPGQGLQFLFEYFSETQRNKGNFPGRFSGRQFSNSRSEMNVSTLELGDSALYLCASSRGQGASDTQYFGPGTRLTVL.